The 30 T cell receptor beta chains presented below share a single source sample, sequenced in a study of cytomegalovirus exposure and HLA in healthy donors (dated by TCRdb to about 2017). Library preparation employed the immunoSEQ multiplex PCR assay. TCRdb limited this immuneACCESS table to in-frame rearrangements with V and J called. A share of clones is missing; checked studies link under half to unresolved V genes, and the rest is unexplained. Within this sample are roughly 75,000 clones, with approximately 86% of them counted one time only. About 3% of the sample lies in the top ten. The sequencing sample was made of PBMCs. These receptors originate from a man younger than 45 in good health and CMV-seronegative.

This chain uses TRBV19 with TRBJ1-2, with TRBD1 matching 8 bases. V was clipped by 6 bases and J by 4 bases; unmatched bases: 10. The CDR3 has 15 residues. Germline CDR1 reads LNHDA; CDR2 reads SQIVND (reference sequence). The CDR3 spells CASRTAGRGPYGYTF. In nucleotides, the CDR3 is TGTGCCAGTAGAACCGCTGGCAGGGGGCCCTATGGCTACACCTTC.

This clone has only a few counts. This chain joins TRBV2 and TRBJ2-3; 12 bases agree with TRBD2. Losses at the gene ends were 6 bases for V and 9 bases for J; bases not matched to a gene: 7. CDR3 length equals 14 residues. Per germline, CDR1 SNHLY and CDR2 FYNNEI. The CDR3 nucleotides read TGTGCCAGCAGGGAGACTAGCGGGGGAGGGACGCAGTATTTT. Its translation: CASRETSGGGTQYF. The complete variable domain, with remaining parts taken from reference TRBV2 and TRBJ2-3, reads EPEVTQTPSHQVTQMGQEVILRCVPISNHLYFYWYRQILGQKVEFLVSFYNNEISEKSEIFDDQFSVERPDGSNFTLKIRSTKLEDSAMYFCASRETSGGGTQYFGPGTRLTVL.

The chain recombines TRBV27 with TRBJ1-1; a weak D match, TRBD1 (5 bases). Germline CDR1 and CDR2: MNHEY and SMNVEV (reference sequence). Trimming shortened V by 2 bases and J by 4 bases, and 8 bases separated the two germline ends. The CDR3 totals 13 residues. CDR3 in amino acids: CASSLQGPTEAFF. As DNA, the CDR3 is TGTGCCAGCAGTTTACAGGGCCCCACTGAAGCTTTCTTT.

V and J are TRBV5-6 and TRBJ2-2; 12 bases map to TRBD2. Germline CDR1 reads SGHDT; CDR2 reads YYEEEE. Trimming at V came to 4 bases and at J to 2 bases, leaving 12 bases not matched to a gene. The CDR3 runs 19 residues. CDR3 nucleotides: TGTGCCAGCAGCCGCCGGACTAGCGGGAAAGTGAGAAACACCGGGGAGCTGTTTTTT. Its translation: CASSRRTSGKVRNTGELFF.

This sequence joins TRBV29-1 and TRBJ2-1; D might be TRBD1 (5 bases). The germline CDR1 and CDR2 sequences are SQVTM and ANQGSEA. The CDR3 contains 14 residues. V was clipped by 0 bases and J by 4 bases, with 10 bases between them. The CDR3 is CSVEDADRYNEQFF. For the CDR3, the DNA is TGCAGCGTTGAAGATGCCGACAGATACAATGAGCAGTTCTTC.

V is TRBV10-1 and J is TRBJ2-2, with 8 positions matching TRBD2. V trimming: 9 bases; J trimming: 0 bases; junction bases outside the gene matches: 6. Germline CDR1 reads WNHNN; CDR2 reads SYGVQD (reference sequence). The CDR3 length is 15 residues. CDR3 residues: CARILRGANTGELFF. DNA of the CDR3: TGCGCCAGGATTTTGCGGGGGGCGAACACCGGGGAGCTGTTTTTT.

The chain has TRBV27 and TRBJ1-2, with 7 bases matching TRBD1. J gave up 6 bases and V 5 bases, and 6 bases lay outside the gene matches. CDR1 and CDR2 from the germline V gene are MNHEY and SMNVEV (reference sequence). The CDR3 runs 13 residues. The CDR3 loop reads CASSHGQVNGYTF. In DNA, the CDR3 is TGTGCCAGCAGTCACGGACAGGTTAATGGCTACACCTTC.

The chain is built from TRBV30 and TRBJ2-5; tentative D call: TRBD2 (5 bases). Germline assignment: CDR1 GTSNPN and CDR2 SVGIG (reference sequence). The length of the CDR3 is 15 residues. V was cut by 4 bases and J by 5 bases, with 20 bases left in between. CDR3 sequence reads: CAWTTLGEFWETQYF. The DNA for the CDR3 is TGTGCCTGGACCACCCTTGGGGAGTTTTGGGAGACCCAGTACTTC.

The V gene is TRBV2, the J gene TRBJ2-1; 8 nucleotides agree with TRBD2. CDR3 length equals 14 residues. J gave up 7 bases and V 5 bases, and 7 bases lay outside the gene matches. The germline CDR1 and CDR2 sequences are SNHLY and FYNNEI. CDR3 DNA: TGTGCCAGCAGTACAAGGACTAGCAGGAATGAGCAGTTCTTC. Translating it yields CASSTRTSRNEQFF.

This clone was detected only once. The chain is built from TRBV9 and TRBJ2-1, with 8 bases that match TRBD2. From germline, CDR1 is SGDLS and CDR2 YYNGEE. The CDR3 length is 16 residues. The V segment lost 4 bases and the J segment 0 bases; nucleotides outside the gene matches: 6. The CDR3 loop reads CASSLTSDSSYNEQFF. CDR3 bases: TGTGCCAGCAGCCTGACTAGCGATAGCTCCTACAATGAGCAGTTCTTC. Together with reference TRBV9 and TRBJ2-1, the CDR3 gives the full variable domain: DSGVTQTPKHLITATGQRVTLRCSPRSGDLSVYWYQQSLDQGLQFLIQYYNGEERAKGNILERFSAQQFPDLHSELNLSSLELGDSALYFCASSLTSDSSYNEQFFGPGTRLTVL.

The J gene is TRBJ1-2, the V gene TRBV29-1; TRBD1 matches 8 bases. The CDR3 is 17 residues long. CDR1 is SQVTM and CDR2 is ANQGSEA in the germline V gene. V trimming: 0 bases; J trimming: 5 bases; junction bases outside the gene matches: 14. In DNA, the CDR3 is TGCAGCGTTGAAGATCGAGATTTGGACAGGGATCCGTATGGCTACACCTTC. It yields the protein CSVEDRDLDRDPYGYTF.

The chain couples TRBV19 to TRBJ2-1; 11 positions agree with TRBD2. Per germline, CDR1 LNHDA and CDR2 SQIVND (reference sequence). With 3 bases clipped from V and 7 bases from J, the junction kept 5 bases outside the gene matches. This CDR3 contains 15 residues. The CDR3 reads CASSIFSGRANEQFF. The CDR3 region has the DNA TGTGCCAGTAGTATCTTTAGCGGGAGGGCAAATGAGCAGTTCTTC.

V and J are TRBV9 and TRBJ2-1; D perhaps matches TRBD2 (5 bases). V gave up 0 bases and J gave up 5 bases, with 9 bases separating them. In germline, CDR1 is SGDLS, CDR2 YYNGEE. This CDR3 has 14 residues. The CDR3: CASSVGGLNNEQFF. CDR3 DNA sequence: TGTGCCAGCAGCGTAGGAGGGTTAAACAATGAGCAGTTCTTC.

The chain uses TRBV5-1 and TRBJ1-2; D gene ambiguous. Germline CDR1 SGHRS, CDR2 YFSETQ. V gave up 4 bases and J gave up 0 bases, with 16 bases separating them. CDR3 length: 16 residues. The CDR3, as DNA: TGCGCCAGCAGCCCCGAACAAACCAGGACTAACTATGGCTACACCTTC. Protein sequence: CASSPEQTRTNYGYTF.

The CDR3 protein is CASSKRGGDTQYF. The CDR3 DNA follows: TGTGCCAGCAGTAAACGGGGGGGGGATACGCAGTATTTT. The J gene is TRBJ2-3, the V gene TRBV6-5, with 8 positions matching TRBD2. Germline values: CDR1 MNHEY, CDR2 SVGAGI. J was trimmed by 6 bases and V by 5 bases; bases with no gene match: 4. This CDR3 has 13 amino acids.

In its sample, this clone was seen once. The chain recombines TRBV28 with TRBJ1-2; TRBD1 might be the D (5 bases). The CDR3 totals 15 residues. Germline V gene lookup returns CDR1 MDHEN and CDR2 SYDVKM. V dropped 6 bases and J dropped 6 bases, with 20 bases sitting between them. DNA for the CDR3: TGTGCCAGCAGACGTTTCGGGAGGGGAGAGGATGGCTACACCTTC. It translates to CASRRFGRGEDGYTF.

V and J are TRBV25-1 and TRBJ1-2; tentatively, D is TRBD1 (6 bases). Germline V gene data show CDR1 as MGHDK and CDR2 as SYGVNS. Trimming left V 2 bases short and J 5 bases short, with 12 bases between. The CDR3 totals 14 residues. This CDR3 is CASSEGGRDYGYTF. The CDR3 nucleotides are TGTGCCAGCAGTGAAGGGGGCAGGGATTATGGCTACACCTTC.

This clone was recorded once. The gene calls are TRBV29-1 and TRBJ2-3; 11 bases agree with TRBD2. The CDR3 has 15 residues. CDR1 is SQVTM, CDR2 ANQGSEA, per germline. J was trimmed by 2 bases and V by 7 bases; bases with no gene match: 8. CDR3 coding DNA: TGCAGCGGTTCGACTAGCGGGATTCCCACAGATACGCAGTATTTT. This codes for CSGSTSGIPTDTQYF.

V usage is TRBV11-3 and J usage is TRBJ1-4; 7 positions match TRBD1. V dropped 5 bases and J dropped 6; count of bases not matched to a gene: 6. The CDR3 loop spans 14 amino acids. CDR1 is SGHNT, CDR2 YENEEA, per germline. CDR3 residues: CASSNRQGHEKLFF. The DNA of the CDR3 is TGTGCCAGCAGCAATCGACAGGGACATGAAAAACTGTTTTTT. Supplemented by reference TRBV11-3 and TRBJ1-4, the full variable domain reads EAGVVQSPRYKIIEKKQPVAFWCNPISGHNTLYWYLQNLGQGPELLIRYENEEAVDDSQLPKDRFSAERLKGVDSTLKIQPAELGDSAVYLCASSNRQGHEKLFFGSGTQLSVL.

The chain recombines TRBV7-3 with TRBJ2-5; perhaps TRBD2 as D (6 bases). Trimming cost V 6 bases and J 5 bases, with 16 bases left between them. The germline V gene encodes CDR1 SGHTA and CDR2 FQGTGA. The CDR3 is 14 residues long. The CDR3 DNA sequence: TGTGCCAGCAGGCGAACCGGTCGGGGGGAGACCCAGTACTTC. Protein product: CASRRTGRGETQYF.

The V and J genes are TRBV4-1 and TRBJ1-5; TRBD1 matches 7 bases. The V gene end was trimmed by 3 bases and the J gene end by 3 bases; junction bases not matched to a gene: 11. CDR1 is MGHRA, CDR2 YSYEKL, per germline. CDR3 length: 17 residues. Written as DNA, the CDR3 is TGCGCCAGCAGCCATGGTCCCGCCAGGGGGTTCAATCAGCCCCAGCATTTT. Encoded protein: CASSHGPARGFNQPQHF.

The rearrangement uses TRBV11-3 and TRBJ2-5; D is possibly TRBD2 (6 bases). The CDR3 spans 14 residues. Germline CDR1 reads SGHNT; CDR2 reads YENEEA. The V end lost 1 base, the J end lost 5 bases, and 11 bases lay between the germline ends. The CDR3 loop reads CASSLARAGETQYF. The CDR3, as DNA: TGTGCCAGCAGCTTAGCGAGGGCGGGGGAGACCCAGTACTTC.

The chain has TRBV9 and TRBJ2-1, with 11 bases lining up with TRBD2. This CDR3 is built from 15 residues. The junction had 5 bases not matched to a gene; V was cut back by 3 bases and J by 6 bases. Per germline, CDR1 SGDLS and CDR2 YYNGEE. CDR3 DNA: TGTGCCAGCAGCGCGCGACTAGCGGGGCGCAATGAGCAGTTCTTC. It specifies CASSARLAGRNEQFF. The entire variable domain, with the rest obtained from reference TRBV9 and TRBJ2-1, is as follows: DSGVTQTPKHLITATGQRVTLRCSPRSGDLSVYWYQQSLDQGLQFLIQYYNGEERAKGNILERFSAQQFPDLHSELNLSSLELGDSALYFCASSARLAGRNEQFFGPGTRLTVL.

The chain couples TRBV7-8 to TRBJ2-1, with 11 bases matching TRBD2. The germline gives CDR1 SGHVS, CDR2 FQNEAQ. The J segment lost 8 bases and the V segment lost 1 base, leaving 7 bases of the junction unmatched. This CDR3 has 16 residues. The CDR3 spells CASSLGSSGGVYEQFF. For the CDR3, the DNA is TGTGCCAGCAGCTTAGGGAGTAGCGGGGGGGTGTATGAGCAGTTCTTC.

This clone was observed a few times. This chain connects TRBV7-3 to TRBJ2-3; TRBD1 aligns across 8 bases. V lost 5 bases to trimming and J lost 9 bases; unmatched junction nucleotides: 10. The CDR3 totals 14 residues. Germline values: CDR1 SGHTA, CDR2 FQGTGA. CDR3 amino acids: CASSPLTAGGTQYF. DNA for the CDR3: TGTGCCAGCAGCCCCCTGACCGCAGGGGGCACGCAGTATTTT.

The CDR3 DNA follows: TGTGCCATCAAGTCCAGCGGGAGGGCGAACACCGGGGAGCTGTTTTTT. It codes for CAIKSSGRANTGELFF. The V and J genes are TRBV10-3 and TRBJ2-2; 10 nucleotides align to TRBD2. The CDR3 spans 16 residues. The V segment lost 7 bases and the J segment 0 bases; nucleotides outside the gene matches: 5. The germline CDR1 and CDR2 sequences are ENHRY and SYGVKD.

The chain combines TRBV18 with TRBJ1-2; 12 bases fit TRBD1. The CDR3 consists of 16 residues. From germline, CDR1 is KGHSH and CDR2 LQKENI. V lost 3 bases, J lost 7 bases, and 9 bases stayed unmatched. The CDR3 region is CASSPMEGQGAGGYTF. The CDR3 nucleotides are TGTGCCAGCTCACCGATGGAGGGACAGGGGGCAGGTGGCTACACCTTC.

This CDR3 is CSVAGQASFEAFF. CDR3 sequence (DNA): TGCAGCGTCGCTGGACAGGCCTCCTTTGAAGCTTTCTTT. The chain uses TRBV29-1 and TRBJ1-1; 7 bases match TRBD1. The trim removed 6 bases at V and 7 bases at J, leaving 11 bases unmatched. The CDR3 length is 13 residues. Germline V gene sequence: CDR1 SQVTM, CDR2 ANQGSEA.

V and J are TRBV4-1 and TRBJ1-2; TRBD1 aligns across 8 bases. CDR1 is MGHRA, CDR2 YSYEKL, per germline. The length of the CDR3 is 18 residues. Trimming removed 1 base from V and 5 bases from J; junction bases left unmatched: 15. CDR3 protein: CASSQVFRIRTGFYGYTF. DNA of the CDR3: TGCGCCAGCAGCCAAGTCTTCAGGATTAGGACAGGGTTTTATGGCTACACCTTC.

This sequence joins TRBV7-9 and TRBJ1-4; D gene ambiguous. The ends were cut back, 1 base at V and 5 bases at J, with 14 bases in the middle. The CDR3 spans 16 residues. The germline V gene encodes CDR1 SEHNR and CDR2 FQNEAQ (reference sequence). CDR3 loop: CASSLGWGGLNEKLFF. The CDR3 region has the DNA TGTGCCAGCAGCTTAGGATGGGGAGGACTCAATGAAAAACTGTTTTTT. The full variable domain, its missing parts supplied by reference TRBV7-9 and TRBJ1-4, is DTGVSQNPRHKITKRGQNVTFRCDPISEHNRLYWYRQTLGQGPEFLTYFQNEAQLEKSRLLSDRFSAERPKGSFSTLEIQRTEQGDSAMYLCASSLGWGGLNEKLFFGSGTQLSVL.